Listed here is a single T cell receptor beta chain. Its antigen remains unidentified. Both 60 Vbeta primers and 13 Jbeta primers went into the PCR. Assay used: immunoSEQ multiplex PCR; TCRdb lists only in-frame clones, some missing. The sample yields about 90,000 clones, around 77% seen once. CDR1 SGHRS and CDR2 YFSETQ come from the germline V gene. CDR3 length: 16 residues. Trimming pared 6 bases from V and 8 bases from J, leaving 23 bases between. The sample belongs to a study of cytomegalovirus exposure and HLA in healthy donors. Across the study: Sequencing of around 200 million T cells in an earlier analysis found around 110 million unique TCR beta sequences. Findings and limits, study-wide: According to reports, the classifier identified cytomegalovirus status with high specificity and sensitivity. When analyzed later, a missense DCLRE1C variant was found to be linked to TCR beta V- and J-gene trimming. Serostatus for CMV was the only available immune exposure information.

The chain employs TRBV5-1 and TRBJ1-4; no clear D. The clonotype originates from a boy aged 5 to 17 in good health and CMV-seronegative. Sequencing was done on a sample of PBMCs. DNA for the CDR3: TGCGCCAGCACCCCTATCAGGCTAGCCGTGGGGGAAAAACTGTTTTTT. Its translation is CASTPIRLAVGEKLFF.